This T cell receptor beta chain was profiled in a study of cytomegalovirus exposure and HLA in healthy donors. The CDR3 contains 12 residues. V shed 6 bases and J shed 4 bases, with 13 bases lying between them. Germline V gene sequence: CDR1 SQVTM, CDR2 ANQGSEA. The PCR had 60 Vbeta and 13 Jbeta primers. TCRdb keeps only in-frame clones here, not all; method: immunoSEQ multiplex PCR. The sample consists of some 140,000 clones, about 81% of them appearing once. This TCR was sampled from a woman between 50 and 59 years old in good health and CMV-seropositive. J is TRBJ2-7 and V is TRBV29-1; D perhaps matches TRBD1 (5 bases). Sample: PBMCs. CDR3 sequence reads: CSVKITGYEQYF. The CDR3 DNA is TGCAGCGTAAAAATAACAGGTTACGAGCAGTACTTC.